This T cell receptor (beta chain) came from a study of CD8+CD57+ T cells in acquired aplastic anemia. The wider study: Recorded DNA amounts for sorted CD4+ and CD8+ cells had an average of around 3.5 ug.

TCR beta VDJ and CDR3 profiles were obtained from a genomic DNA template. MiXCR was run by TCRdb on the reads, yielding one entry per CDR3 protein. The table records roughly 130,000 distinct CDR3 sequences, around 48% of them present only once. CDR1 is SNHLY and CDR2 is FYNNEI in the germline V gene. The CDR3 sequence is 15 residues long. Trimming cost V 7 bases and J 2 bases, with 15 bases left between them. The sequenced sample consisted of sorted CD4+, CD8+, or CD8+CD57+ T cells (not recorded which) from PBMCs. V gene TRBV2 combines with J gene TRBJ1-5, with D perhaps matching TRBD1 (5 bases). The TCR was taken from a human donor in good health, serving as a control. CDR3 DNA: TGTGCCAGCACCCCATATGGGGGGGGCAATCAGCCCCAGCATTTT. Translation gives CASTPYGGGNQPQHF.